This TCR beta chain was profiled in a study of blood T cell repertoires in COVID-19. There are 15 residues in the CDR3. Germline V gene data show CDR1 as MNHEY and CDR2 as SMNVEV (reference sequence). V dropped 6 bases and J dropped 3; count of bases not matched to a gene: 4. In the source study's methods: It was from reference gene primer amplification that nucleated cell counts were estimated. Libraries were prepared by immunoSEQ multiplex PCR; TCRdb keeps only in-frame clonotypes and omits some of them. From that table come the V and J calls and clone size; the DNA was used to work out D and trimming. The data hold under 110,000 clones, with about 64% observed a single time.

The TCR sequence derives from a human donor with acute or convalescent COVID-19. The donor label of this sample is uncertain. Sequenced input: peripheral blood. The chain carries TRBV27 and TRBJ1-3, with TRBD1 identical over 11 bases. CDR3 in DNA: TGTGCCAGCAGGGGGACAGGGGGAATTGGAAACACCATATATTTT. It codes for CASRGTGGIGNTIYF.